A selection of T cell receptor beta chains follows, all from one sample in a study of blood T cell repertoires in COVID-19. Using immunoSEQ multiplex PCR, the repertoire was profiled, and TCRdb retains in-frame clones only, with some absent. Found here are about 170,000 clones, more than 85% of them singletons; the top ten hold roughly 7%. Sequencing input: peripheral blood. The source of these receptors is a woman older than 75 in a cohort sampled during active or convalescent COVID-19. CDR3s include the opening cysteine and the closing phenylalanine or tryptophan. A D gene is named only where the DNA matches it firmly. Only some rows state a clone size, as once, few, many or a class for expanded clones.

cdr3_aa | cdr3_nt | v_call | d_call | cdr3_length | clone_size | j_call
CASSKGEIERPQHF | TGTGCCAGCAGTAAGGGGGAAATTGAGCGGCCCCAGCATTTT | TRBV7-2 | . | 14 | . | TRBJ1-5
CAISSGTMSTDTQYF | TGTGCCATCAGCTCGGGGACTATGAGCACAGATACGCAGTATTTT | TRBV10-3 | TRBD2 | 15 | . | TRBJ2-3
CSASTRQGSGELFF | TGCAGTGCTAGTACTCGGCAGGGTTCCGGGGAGCTGTTTTTT | TRBV20-1 | . | 14 | . | TRBJ2-2
CASLRGAEETQYF | TGTGCCAGCCTCCGGGGAGCCGAAGAGACCCAGTACTTC | TRBV12-3/TRBV12-4 | . | 13 | . | TRBJ2-5
CAIYTGQGRNTIYF | TGTGCCATCTACACCGGACAGGGCCGAAACACCATATATTTT | TRBV10-3 | TRBD1 | 14 | . | TRBJ1-3
CASSPVRDNGNSPLHF | TGTGCCAGCTCACCCGTTCGGGACAATGGGAATTCACCCCTCCACTTT | TRBV18 | . | 16 | . | TRBJ1-6
CASSSPDRPDTQYF | TGTGCCAGCAGTTCCCCGGACAGACCAGATACGCAGTATTTT | TRBV28 | . | 14 | . | TRBJ2-3
CASGGKYRAVLYNSPLHF | TGTGCCAGCGGTGGAAAATACAGGGCGGTCCTCTATAATTCACCCCTCCACTTT | TRBV6-1 | . | 18 | . | TRBJ1-6
CASINNEQFF | TGTGCCAGCATAAACAATGAGCAGTTCTTC | TRBV9 | . | 10 | . | TRBJ2-1
CASSLGAGGYTGELFF | TGTGCCAGCAGCTTGGGAGCGGGGGGGTACACCGGGGAGCTGTTTTTT | TRBV7-2 | TRBD2 | 16 | . | TRBJ2-2
CASSPTGGSYGYTF | TGTGCCAGCAGCCCGACAGGGGGGAGCTATGGCTACACCTTC | TRBV3-1/TRBV3-2 | TRBD1 | 14 | . | TRBJ1-2
CASSLEQGTSGRASYNEQFF | TGCGCCAGCAGCTTGGAACAAGGGACTAGCGGGAGGGCCTCCTACAATGAGCAGTTCTTC | TRBV5-1 | TRBD2 | 20 | . | TRBJ2-1
CASSIGDSQMNTEAFF | TGTGCCAGTAGTATAGGGGACAGCCAGATGAACACTGAAGCTTTCTTT | TRBV19 | TRBD1 | 16 | . | TRBJ1-1
CASSYRGTVNIQYF | TGTGCCAGCAGTTACCGGGGGACAGTAAACATTCAGTACTTC | TRBV6-2/TRBV6-3 | . | 14 | . | TRBJ2-4
CSAGQGSNQPQHF | TGCAGCGCTGGACAGGGGAGCAATCAGCCCCAGCATTTT | TRBV29-1 | TRBD1 | 13 | . | TRBJ1-5
CSASSGQYNQPQHF | TGCAGTGCTAGTAGCGGTCAGTACAATCAGCCCCAGCATTTT | TRBV20-1 | . | 14 | . | TRBJ1-5
CSVETRQGWFEEKLFF | TGCAGCGTTGAAACTCGACAGGGGTGGTTTGAGGAAAAACTGTTTTTT | TRBV29-1 | TRBD1 | 16 | . | TRBJ1-4
CASGPDRERNQPQHF | TGTGCCAGCGGCCCCGACAGGGAACGCAATCAGCCCCAGCATTTT | TRBV28 | TRBD1 | 15 | . | TRBJ1-5
CASRDRGTSKQYF | TGTGCCAGTCGGGACAGGGGTACTTCTAAGCAGTACTTC | TRBV6-5 | TRBD1 | 13 | . | TRBJ2-7
CASCQGAGDIQYF | TGTGCCAGCTGTCAGGGGGCGGGAGACATTCAGTACTTC | TRBV18 | . | 13 | . | TRBJ2-4
CASSQWGAGGQETQYF | TGTGCCAGCAGCCAATGGGGAGCGGGAGGACAAGAGACCCAGTACTTC | TRBV3-1/TRBV3-2 | TRBD2 | 16 | . | TRBJ2-5
CASSMDWTYEQYF | TGTGCCAGCAGTATGGACTGGACCTACGAGCAGTACTTC | TRBV7-2 | . | 13 | . | TRBJ2-7
CATSRDQETDTQYF | TGTGCCACCAGCAGAGATCAAGAGACAGATACGCAGTATTTT | TRBV15 | . | 14 | . | TRBJ2-3
CASSTRLVAGELFF | TGTGCCAGTAGTACGAGACTAGTTGCCGGGGAGCTGTTTTTT | TRBV19 | . | 14 | . | TRBJ2-2
CASPGQNYGYTF | TGTGCCAGCCCCGGACAGAACTATGGCTACACCTTC | TRBV6-5 | . | 12 | . | TRBJ1-2
CASSQRGGSLDPPLHF | TGTGCCAGCAGCCAACGGGGGGGCAGCCTAGACCCGCCCCTCCACTTT | TRBV3-1/TRBV3-2 | . | 16 | . | TRBJ1-6
CASSAAGGRTEAFF | TGTGCCAGCAGCGCTGCAGGGGGAAGGACTGAAGCTTTCTTT | TRBV7-8 | TRBD1 | 14 | . | TRBJ1-1
CASSSFPGGHNEQFF | TGTGCCAGCAGCTCCTTCCCCGGGGGGCACAATGAGCAGTTCTTC | TRBV7-8 | . | 15 | . | TRBJ2-1
CAISESRQSNQPQHF | TGTGCCATCAGTGAGTCCAGGCAGAGCAATCAGCCCCAGCATTTT | TRBV10-3 | . | 15 | . | TRBJ1-5
CASSRTGTNTGELFF | TGTGCCAGCAGTCGGACAGGGACCAACACCGGGGAGCTGTTTTTT | TRBV27 | TRBD1 | 15 | once | TRBJ2-2
CASSLRQVSNYGYTF | TGTGCCAGCAGCCTTAGGCAGGTTTCTAACTATGGCTACACCTTC | TRBV2 | . | 15 | . | TRBJ1-2
CASSSRQQGNTIYF | TGTGCCAGCAGTTCTCGACAGCAAGGAAACACCATATATTTT | TRBV5-4 | . | 14 | few | TRBJ1-3
CASSWGLGSPLHF | TGTGCCAGCAGTTGGGGCCTGGGTTCACCCCTCCACTTT | TRBV6-5 | . | 13 | once | TRBJ1-6
CASSLGYGAVGVNEQFF | TGTGCCAGCAGTCTAGGGTACGGAGCGGTGGGTGTCAATGAGCAGTTCTTC | TRBV28 | . | 17 | once | TRBJ2-1
CASCAQGMMDTEAFF | TGTGCCAGCTGCGCTCAGGGGATGATGGACACTGAAGCTTTCTTT | TRBV6-5 | . | 15 | . | TRBJ1-1
CATMRTEHTGELFF | TGTGCCACCATGCGGACAGAACACACCGGGGAGCTGTTTTTT | TRBV24-1 | . | 14 | . | TRBJ2-2
CASSTRGGTGASNEQFF | TGTGCCAGTAGTACTCGAGGGGGGACAGGGGCCTCCAATGAGCAGTTCTTC | TRBV19 | TRBD1 | 17 | few | TRBJ2-1
CASGRTGGDYGYTF | TGTGCCAGCGGAAGGACAGGGGGCGACTATGGCTACACCTTC | TRBV28 | TRBD1 | 14 | . | TRBJ1-2
CASRDRVSSYNSPLHF | TGTGCCAGCAGAGACAGGGTTTCCTCCTATAATTCACCCCTCCACTTT | TRBV28 | TRBD1 | 16 | . | TRBJ1-6
CASSTPGQGRYEQYF | TGCGCCAGCAGTACACCCGGACAGGGACGCTACGAGCAGTACTTC | TRBV4-1 | TRBD1 | 15 | . | TRBJ2-7
CASSLDSETQYF | TGCGCCAGCAGCTTGGATTCGGAGACCCAGTACTTC | TRBV5-1 | . | 12 | . | TRBJ2-5
CASSQGLPMAPQFF | TGCGCCAGCAGCCAAGGACTCCCTATGGCCCCTCAGTTCTTC | TRBV4-1 | . | 14 | few | TRBJ2-1
CASSIQGGTLHF | TGTGCCAGCAGCATACAGGGCGGCACCCTCCACTTT | TRBV9 | . | 12 | once | TRBJ1-6
CASSLQGRTDSPLHF | TGTGCCAGCAGCTTACAGGGCCGTACTGATTCACCCCTCCACTTT | TRBV5-4 | . | 15 | . | TRBJ1-6
CASSPISSRGMNTEAFF | TGTGCCAGCTCACCAATAAGTTCCAGGGGAATGAACACTGAAGCTTTCTTT | TRBV18 | . | 17 | . | TRBJ1-1
CATSRGSENTGELFF | TGTGCCACCAGCAGAGGGTCAGAGAACACCGGGGAGCTGTTTTTT | TRBV15 | . | 15 | many | TRBJ2-2
CASRPAGGSNGYTF | TGTGCCAGCAGACCCGCGGGGGGCTCTAATGGCTACACCTTC | TRBV28 | . | 14 | . | TRBJ1-2
CASSYALRGSSTDTQYF | TGTGCCAGCAGTTACGCTCTCCGGGGGTCCTCCACAGATACGCAGTATTTT | TRBV6-2/TRBV6-3 | . | 17 | once | TRBJ2-3
CASSHYNTGGQETQYF | TGTGCCAGCAGCCATTACAACACGGGGGGGCAAGAGACCCAGTACTTC | TRBV3-1/TRBV3-2 | TRBD2 | 16 | . | TRBJ2-5
CASLQGVVWQSSYGYTF | TGTGCCTCCCTACAGGGGGTCGTGTGGCAGTCTTCCTATGGCTACACCTTC | TRBV7-2 | TRBD1 | 17 | . | TRBJ1-2
CASSRGPQETQYF | TGTGCCAGCTCACGGGGGCCGCAAGAGACCCAGTACTTC | TRBV18 | . | 13 | few | TRBJ2-5